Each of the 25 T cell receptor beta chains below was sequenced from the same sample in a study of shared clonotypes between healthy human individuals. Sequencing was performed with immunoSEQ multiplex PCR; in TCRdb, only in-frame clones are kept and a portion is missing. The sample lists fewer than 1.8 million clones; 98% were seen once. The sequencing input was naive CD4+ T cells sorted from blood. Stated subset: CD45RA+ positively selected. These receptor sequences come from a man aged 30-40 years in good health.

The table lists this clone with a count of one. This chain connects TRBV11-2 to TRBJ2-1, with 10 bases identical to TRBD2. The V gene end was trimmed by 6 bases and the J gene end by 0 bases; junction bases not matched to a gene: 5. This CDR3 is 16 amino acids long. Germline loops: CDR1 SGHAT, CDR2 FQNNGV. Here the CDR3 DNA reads TGTGCCAGCAGACTAGCGGGACGGAGCTCCTACAATGAGCAGTTCTTC. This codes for CASRLAGRSSYNEQFF.

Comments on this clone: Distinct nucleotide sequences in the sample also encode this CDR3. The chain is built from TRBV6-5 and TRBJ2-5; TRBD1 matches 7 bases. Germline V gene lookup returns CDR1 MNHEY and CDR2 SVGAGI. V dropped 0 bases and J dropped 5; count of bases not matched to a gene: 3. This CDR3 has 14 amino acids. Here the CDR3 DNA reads TGTGCCAGCAGTTACTCGACAGGGATGGAGACCCAGTACTTC. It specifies CASSYSTGMETQYF.

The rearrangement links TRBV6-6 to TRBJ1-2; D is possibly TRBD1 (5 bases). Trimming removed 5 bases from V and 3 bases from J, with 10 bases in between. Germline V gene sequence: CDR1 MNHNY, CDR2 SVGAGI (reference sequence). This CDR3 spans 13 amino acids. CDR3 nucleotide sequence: TGTGCCAGCAGTAGGGGTTTGGACTATGGCTACACCTTC. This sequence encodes CASSRGLDYGYTF.

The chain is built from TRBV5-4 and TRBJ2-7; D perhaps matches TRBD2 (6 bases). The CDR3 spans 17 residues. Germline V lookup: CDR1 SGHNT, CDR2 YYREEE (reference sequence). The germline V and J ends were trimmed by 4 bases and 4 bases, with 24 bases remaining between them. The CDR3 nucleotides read TGTGCCAGCAGCCCCGAAGCGGGCAAAACGGGCAGTTACGAGCAGTACTTC. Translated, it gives CASSPEAGKTGSYEQYF.

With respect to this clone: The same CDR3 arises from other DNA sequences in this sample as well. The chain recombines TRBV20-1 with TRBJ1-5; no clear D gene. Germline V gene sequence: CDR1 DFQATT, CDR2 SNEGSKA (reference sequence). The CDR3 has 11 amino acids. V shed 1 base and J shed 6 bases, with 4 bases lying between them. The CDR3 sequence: CSARVGQPQHF. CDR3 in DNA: TGCAGTGCTAGAGTGGGTCAGCCCCAGCATTTT.

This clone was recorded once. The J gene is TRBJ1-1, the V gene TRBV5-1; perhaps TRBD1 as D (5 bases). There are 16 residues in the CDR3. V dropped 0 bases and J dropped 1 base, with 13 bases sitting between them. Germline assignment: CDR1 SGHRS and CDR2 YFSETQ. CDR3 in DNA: TGCGCCAGCAGCTTGGTTGGCCAGGGAAGGAACACTGAAGCTTTCTTT. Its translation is CASSLVGQGRNTEAFF.

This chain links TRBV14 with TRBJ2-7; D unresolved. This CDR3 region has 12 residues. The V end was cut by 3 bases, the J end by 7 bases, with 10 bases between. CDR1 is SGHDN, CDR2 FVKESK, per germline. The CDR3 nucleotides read TGTGCCAGCAGCCAGGTCGTGGGGGAGCAGTACTTC. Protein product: CASSQVVGEQYF.

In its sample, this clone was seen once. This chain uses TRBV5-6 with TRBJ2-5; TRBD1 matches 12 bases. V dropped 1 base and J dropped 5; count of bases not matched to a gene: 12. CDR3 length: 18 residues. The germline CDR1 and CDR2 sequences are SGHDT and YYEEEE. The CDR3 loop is CASSLKLTSGQGAETQYF. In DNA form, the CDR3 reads TGTGCCAGCAGCTTGAAACTAACCTCGGGACAGGGGGCTGAGACCCAGTACTTC.

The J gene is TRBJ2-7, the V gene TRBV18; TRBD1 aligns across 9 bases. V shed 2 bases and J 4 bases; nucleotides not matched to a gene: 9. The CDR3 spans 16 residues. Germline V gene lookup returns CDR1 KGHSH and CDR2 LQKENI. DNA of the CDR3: TGTGCCAGCTCACCATCCCCGGGACAGGGTTGGTACGAGCAGTACTTC. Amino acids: CASSPSPGQGWYEQYF. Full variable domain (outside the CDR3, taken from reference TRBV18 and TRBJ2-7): NAGVMQNPRHLVRRRGQEARLRCSPMKGHSHVYWYRQLPEEGLKFMVYLQKENIIDESGMPKERFSAEFPKEGPSILRIQQVVRGDSAAYFCASSPSPGQGWYEQYFGPGTRLTVT.

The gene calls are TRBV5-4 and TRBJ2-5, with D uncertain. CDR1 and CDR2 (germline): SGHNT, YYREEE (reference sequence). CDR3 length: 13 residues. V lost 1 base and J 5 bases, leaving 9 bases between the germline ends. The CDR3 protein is CASSLPFGETQYF. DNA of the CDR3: TGTGCCAGCAGCTTGCCCTTTGGGGAGACCCAGTACTTC.

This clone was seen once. The chain's CDR3 is CASSLAAGQGNEKLFF. CDR3 DNA: TGTGCCAGCAGCTTAGCTGCGGGACAGGGTAATGAAAAACTGTTTTTT. The gene calls are TRBV7-2 and TRBJ1-4, with 9 bases identical to TRBD1. V shed 0 bases, J shed 4 bases, and the junction held 3 bases outside the gene matches. This CDR3 is 16 amino acids long. Per germline, CDR1 SGHTA and CDR2 FQGNSA.

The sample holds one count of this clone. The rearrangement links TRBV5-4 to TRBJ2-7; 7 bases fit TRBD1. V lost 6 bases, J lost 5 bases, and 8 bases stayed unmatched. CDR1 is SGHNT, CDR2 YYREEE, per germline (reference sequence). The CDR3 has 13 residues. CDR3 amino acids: CASTHRGWDEQYF. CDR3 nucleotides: TGTGCCAGCACTCACAGGGGATGGGACGAGCAGTACTTC.

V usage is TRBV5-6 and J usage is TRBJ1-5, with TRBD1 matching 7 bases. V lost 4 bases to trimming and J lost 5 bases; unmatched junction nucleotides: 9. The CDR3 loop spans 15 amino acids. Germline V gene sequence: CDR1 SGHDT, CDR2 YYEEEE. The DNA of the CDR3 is TGTGCCAGCAGCATCTTGACAGGGCCTCATCAGCCCCAGCATTTT. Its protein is CASSILTGPHQPQHF.

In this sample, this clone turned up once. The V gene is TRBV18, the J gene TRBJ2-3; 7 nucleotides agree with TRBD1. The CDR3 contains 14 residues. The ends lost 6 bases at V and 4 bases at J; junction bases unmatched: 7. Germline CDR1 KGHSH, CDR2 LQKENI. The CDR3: CASSPGQSADTQYF. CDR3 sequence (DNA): TGTGCCAGCTCGCCGGGACAGTCGGCAGATACGCAGTATTTT.

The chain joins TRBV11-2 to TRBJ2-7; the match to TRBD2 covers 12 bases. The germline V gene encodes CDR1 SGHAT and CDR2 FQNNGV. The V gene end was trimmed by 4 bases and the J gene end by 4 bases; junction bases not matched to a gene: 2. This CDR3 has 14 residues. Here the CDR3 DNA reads TGTGCCAGCAGCTCGGGACTAGCGGGTTACGAGCAGTACTTC. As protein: CASSSGLAGYEQYF.

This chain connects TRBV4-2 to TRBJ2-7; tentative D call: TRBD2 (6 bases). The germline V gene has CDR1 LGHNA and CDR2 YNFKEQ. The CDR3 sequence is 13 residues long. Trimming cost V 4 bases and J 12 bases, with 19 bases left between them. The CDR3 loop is CASSRPQRGGPYF. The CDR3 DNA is TGTGCCAGCAGCCGTCCACAGAGGGGAGGACCGTACTTC.

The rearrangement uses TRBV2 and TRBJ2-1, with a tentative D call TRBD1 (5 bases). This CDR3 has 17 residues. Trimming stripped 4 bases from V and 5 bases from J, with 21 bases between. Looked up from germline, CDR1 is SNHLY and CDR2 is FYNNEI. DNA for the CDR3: TGTGCCAGCAGTGGGTCAGGTCAGCTGGGGCGAAACAATGAGCAGTTCTTC. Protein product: CASSGSGQLGRNNEQFF.

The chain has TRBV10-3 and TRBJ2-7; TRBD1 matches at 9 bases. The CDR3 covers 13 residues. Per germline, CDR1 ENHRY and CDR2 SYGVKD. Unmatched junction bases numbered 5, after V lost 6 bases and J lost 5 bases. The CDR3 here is CAIRGTGRDEQYF. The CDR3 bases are TGTGCCATCAGGGGGACAGGGAGGGACGAGCAGTACTTC.

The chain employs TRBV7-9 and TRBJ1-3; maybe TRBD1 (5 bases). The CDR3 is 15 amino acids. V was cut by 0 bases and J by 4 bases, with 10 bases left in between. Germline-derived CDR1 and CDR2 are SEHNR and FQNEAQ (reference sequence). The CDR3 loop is CASSLASPGGNTIYF. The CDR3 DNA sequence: TGTGCCAGCAGCTTAGCAAGTCCAGGGGGAAACACCATATATTTT.

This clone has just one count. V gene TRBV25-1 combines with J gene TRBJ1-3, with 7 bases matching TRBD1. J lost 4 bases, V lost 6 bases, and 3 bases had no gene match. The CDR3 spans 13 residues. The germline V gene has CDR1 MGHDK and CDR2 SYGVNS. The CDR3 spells CASSDRAGNTIYF. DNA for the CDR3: TGTGCCAGCAGCGACAGGGCCGGAAACACCATATATTTT.

CDR3 coding DNA: TGCGCCAGCAGCTTAAGGGACGGATCAGGACTAGCGTCGAGCTCCTACGAGCAGTACTTC. As protein: CASSLRDGSGLASSSYEQYF. J is TRBJ2-7 and V is TRBV5-1, with 9 positions matching TRBD2. The germline V gene encodes CDR1 SGHRS and CDR2 YFSETQ. CDR3 length: 20 residues. V lost 2 bases to trimming and J lost 0 bases; unmatched junction nucleotides: 18.

This chain's CDR3 is CASSGTSGLSTDTQYF. CDR3 DNA: TGTGCCAGCTCCGGGACTAGCGGGCTTAGCACAGATACGCAGTATTTT. V and J are TRBV9 and TRBJ2-3, with 12 positions matching TRBD2. The CDR3 is made up of 16 amino acids. Germline V gene sequence: CDR1 SGDLS, CDR2 YYNGEE. J lost 0 bases, V lost 7 bases, and 6 bases had no gene match.

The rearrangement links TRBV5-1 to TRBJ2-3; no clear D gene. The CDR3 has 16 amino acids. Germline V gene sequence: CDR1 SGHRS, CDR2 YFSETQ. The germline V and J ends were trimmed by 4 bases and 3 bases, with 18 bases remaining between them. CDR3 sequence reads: CASSPTPEERTDTQYF. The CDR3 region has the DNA TGCGCCAGCAGCCCCACTCCGGAAGAGAGAACAGATACGCAGTATTTT.

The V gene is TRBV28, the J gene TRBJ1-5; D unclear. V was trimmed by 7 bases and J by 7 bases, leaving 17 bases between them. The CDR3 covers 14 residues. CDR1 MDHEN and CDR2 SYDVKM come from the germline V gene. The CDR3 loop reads CASTRLSGEQPQHF. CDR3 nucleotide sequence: TGTGCCAGCACACGTCTGTCTGGGGAACAGCCCCAGCATTTT.

This CDR3 is CASSPRRGVAGGNEQFF. In DNA form, the CDR3 reads TGCGCCAGCAGCCCGCGTCGTGGGGTAGCGGGAGGGAATGAGCAGTTCTTC. V and J are TRBV5-1 and TRBJ2-1; TRBD2 matches 11 bases. The CDR3 has 17 residues. Trimming cost V 4 bases and J 7 bases; bases outside gene matches: 13. CDR1 is SGHRS, CDR2 YFSETQ, per germline.